This TCR beta chain was found in a study of long-term antiretroviral therapy in people with HIV. Study-level background: In the earliest collections, sampling predates the 2015 immediate-ART recommendation by about a decade.

Runs used v3.0 of the immunoSEQ assay and were done at survey level. The data were produced by immunoSEQ multiplex PCR, yet TCRdb's version contains in-frame clones alone and is incomplete. The repertoire holds approximately 12,000 clones, with 79% as singletons. Deletions cut 0 bases from V and 8 bases from J, with 14 bases between. The CDR3 runs to 15 residues. Germline V CDR1 and CDR2: LGHNA, YNFKEQ. Turning to this clone: The antigen remains undetermined.

General study results and limits: Relative to control repertoires, HIV repertoires exhibited narrower CDR3 length ranges. Blood was collected between the mid-2000s and the late 2010s, possibly under older ART regimens. Clonal populations expanded prior to ART predominated within the repertoire at all time points.

The genes are TRBV4-2 and TRBJ2-1; D is ambiguous. This TCR came from a woman aged 40 to 55 with HIV. This specimen consisted of unsorted PBMCs, obtained 0.8 years before starting antiretroviral therapy. CDR3 sequence reads: CASSQDETPGYEQFF. CDR3 in DNA: TGTGCCAGCAGCCAAGACGAGACCCCCGGATATGAGCAGTTCTTC.